This TCR beta chain was captured by sequencing in a study of T cell clones after liver transplantation. At the level of the study: Three of eight recipients were HCV-positive; others had non-autoimmune, non-viral indications. Tolerance: complete withdrawal held at least one year, liver enzymes staying within twice normal. The study, taken as a whole, reports: Graft donor-reactive T cells may have migrated into the graft rather than being deleted.

Assay: immunoSEQ multiplex PCR; the TCRdb copy retains only in-frame clones and omits some. The profile covers under 85,000 clones, with about 80% appearing a single time and about 0.79% taken by the ten largest. A word on this clone: What it binds is not known.

With 5 bases removed from V and 3 bases from J, the gap between germline ends came to 11 bases. There are 13 residues in the CDR3. Germline CDR1 ENHRY, CDR2 SYGVKD. V usage is TRBV10-3 and J usage is TRBJ2-7; a weak D match, TRBD2 (5 bases). This sample comprised CD4+ T cells from blood, obtained 12 months after liver transplant. The origin of this receptor is a human patient who received a liver transplant. Some T cells may originate from the graft donor. The CDR3 loop is CAISPGTYYEQYF. The CDR3 DNA sequence: TGTGCCATCAGTCCGGGAACCTACTACGAGCAGTACTTC.